This TCR beta chain was observed in a study of blood T cell repertoires in COVID-19 (dated by TCRdb to 2020 to 2022). With regard to the full study: The collaborator samples originated in the United States, Italy and Spain and spanned the acute and convalescent phases of COVID-19. The sample metadata nearly always contained a de-identified subject ID, COVID-19 status, age in years and sex. HLA class I and class II types, where available, came from metadata supplied by the sample provider rather than from assay-based typing. The material from the prospective study consisted of cDNA or gDNA derived from T cells, B-cell-depleted T cells, or PBMCs. The samples were drawn from two sources: the first 160 participants of the ongoing ImmuneRACE study, and 1,254 subjects contributed by 6 global collaborators. A freely available public database, intended as a resource for researchers studying the immune response to SARS-CoV-2, is where the repertoires were released. Deeply sampled blood TCRbeta repertoires from subjects exposed to, actively infected with, or recovered from COVID-19 were included in the dataset.

Remarks on this clone: The antigen it recognizes is unknown. No qualities accompany the bases; no much larger clone lies one base away.

Participants in the prospective study were aged roughly 18 to 90 years, lived in 20 to 25 United States geographic areas, and enrolled through a virtual design. To assign participants to cohorts, the prospective study relied on clinical history that participants themselves reported in a screening survey and a study questionnaire. Recovered participants in ImmuneRACE Cohort 3 were defined as having two consecutive negative NP/OP PCR tests, clearance from a healthcare professional, or resolution of symptoms. Each participant in the prospective study had whole blood, serum and a nasopharyngeal or oropharyngeal swab collected by mobile phlebotomists. Over a roughly 2-month period, participants in the prospective study had the option of providing additional blood draws and questionnaires. Before DNA extraction, prospective study blood samples were shipped either frozen or at room temperature. Including the terminal cysteine and phenylalanine, the CDR3 comprises 13 residues. Kept here is only the CDR3 DNA, which spans 39 bases and is read in frame from base 1. Sequences SGHRS (CDR1) and YFSETQ (CDR2) are obtained from the germline V gene. At the junction V is shortened by 4 bases and J by 6 bases, with 11 bases in between.

What the research found in general, with its limitations: The amount of clinical and demographic metadata varied by source and participant and was provided uncurated.

TCRbeta CDR3 regions were amplified from genomic DNA using the immunoSEQ Assay, a bias-controlled multiplex PCR. The paper's processing steps were these. The number of nucleated cells in each sample was estimated by amplification of reference gene primers within the assay. Sequence reads were collapsed and filtered to measure the absolute abundance of every unique TCRbeta CDR3 rearrangement. Productive Simpson clonality was computed per sample as the square root of Simpson's diversity index over productive rearrangements. TCRdb stores this immuneACCESS table with in-frame sequences only. Part of the clones is absent; in the studies checked, under half of the shortfall reflects unresolved V genes, and no reason is known for the rest. The D gene and trimming were derived from the DNA, and the V and J assignments and clone size from that table. This sample holds about half a million clones; around nine tenths were observed only once. The ten largest clones capture approximately 8% of the sample.

Recombination linked TRBV5-1 to TRBJ2-1; a weak D assignment points to TRBD2 (5 bases agree). The sample taken for sequencing was PBMCs or T cells enriched from blood (not recorded which). The source is a woman aged 55-70 years who had recovered from COVID-19. The CDR3 here reads CASSVQSGNEQFF. The nucleotides read TGCGCCAGCAGCGTACAAAGCGGCAATGAGCAGTTCTTC.